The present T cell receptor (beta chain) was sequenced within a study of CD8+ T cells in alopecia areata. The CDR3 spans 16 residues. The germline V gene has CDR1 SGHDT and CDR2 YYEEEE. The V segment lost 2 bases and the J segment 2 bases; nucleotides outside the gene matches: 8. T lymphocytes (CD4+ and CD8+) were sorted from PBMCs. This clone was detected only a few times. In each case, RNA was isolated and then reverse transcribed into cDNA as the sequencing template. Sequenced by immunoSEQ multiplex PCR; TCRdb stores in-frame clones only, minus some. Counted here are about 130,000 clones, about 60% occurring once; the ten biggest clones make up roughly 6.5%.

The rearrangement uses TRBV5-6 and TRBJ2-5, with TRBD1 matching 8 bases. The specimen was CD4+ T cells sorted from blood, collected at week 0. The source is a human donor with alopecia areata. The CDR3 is CASSFVRGRGQETQYF. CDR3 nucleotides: TGTGCCAGCAGCTTTGTCAGGGGGCGCGGACAAGAGACCCAGTACTTC. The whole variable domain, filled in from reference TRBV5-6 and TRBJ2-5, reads DAGVTQSPTHLIKTRGQQVTLRCSPKSGHDTVSWYQQALGQGPQFIFQYYEEEERQRGNFPDRFSGHQFPNYSSELNVNALLLGDSALYLCASSFVRGRGQETQYFGPGTRLLVL.